Sequencing of this T cell receptor (beta chain) was carried out in a study of glioma-infiltrating T cells after dendritic cell vaccination. Some clones are missing from TCRdb's copy, which holds only in-frame ones; the method was immunoSEQ multiplex PCR. The sample records roughly 51,000 clones, about 85% being singletons. This CDR3 spans 17 amino acids. Germline loops: CDR1 MNHEY, CDR2 SMNVEV (reference sequence). Trimming pared 3 bases from V and 0 bases from J, leaving 17 bases between. The gene calls are TRBV27 and TRBJ1-2; D gene unclear. Sequenced material: blood, taken before dendritic cell vaccination. This receptor was taken from a human donor with glioblastoma. The CDR3 bases are TGTGCCAGCAGTTTTGGTAGAGGTAATAAAGCTAACTATGGCTACACCTTC. Its translation: CASSFGRGNKANYGYTF.